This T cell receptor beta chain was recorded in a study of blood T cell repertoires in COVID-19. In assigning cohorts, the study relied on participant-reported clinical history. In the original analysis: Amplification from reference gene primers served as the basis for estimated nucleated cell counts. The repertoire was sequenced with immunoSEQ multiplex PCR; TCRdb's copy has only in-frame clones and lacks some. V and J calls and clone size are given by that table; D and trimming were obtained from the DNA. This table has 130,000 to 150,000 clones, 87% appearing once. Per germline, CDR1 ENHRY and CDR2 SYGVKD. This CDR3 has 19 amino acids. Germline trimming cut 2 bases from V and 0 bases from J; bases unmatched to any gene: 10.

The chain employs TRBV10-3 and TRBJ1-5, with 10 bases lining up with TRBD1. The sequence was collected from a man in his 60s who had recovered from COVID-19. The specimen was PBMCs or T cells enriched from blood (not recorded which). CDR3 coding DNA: TGTGCCATCAGTGAGGGTGGGACAGGGGACTTATATAGCAATCAGCCCCAGCATTTT. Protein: CAISEGGTGDLYSNQPQHF.